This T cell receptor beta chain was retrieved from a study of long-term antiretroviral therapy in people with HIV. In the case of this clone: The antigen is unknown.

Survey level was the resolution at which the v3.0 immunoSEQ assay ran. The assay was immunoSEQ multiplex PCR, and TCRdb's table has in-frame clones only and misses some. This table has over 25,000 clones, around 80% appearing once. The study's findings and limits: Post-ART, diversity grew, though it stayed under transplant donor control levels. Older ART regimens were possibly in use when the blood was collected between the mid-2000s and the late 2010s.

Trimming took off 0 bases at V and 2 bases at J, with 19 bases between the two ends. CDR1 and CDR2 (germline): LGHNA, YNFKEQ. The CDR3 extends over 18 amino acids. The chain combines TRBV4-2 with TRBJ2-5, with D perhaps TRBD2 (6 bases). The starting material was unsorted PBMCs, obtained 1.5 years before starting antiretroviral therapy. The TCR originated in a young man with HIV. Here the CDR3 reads CASSQEISGSGAQETQYF. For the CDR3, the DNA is TGTGCCAGCAGCCAAGAAATATCGGGTAGCGGAGCACAAGAGACCCAGTACTTC.